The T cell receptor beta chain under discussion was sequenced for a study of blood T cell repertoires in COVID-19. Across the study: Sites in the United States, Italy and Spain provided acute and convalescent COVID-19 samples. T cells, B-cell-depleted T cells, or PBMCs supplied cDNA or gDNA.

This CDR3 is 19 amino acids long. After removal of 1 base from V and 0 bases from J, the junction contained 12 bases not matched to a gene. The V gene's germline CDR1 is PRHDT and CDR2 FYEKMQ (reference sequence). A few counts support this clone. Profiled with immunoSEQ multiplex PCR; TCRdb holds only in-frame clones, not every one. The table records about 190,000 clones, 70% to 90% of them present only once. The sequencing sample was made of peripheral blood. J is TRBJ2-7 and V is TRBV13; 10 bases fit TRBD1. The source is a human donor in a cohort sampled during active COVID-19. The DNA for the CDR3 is TGTGCCAGCAGCTTAGTAGACAGGGGGCTTACATATAGCTCCTACGAGCAGTACTTC. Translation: CASSLVDRGLTYSSYEQYF.